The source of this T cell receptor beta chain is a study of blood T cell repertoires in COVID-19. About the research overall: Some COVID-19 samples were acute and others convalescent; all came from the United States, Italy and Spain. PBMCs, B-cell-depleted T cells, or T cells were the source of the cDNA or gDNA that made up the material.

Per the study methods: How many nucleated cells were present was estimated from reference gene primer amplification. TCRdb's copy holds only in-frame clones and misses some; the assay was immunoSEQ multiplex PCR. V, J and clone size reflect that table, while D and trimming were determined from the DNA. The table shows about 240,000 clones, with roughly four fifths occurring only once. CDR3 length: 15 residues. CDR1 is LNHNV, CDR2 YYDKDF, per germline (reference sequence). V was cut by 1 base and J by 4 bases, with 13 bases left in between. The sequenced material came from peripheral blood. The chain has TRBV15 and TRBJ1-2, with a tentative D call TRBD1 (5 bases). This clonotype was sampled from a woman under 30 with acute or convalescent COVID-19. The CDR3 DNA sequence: TGTGCCACCAGCAGAGGCGACAGAGATTTCTATGGCTACACCTTC. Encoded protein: CATSRGDRDFYGYTF.